The sequence of this T cell receptor (beta chain) was determined in a study of immune characteristics of hereditary and idiopathic chronic pancreatitis. Some background on the complete study: The study profiled local pancreatic immune cells and TCRbeta repertoires in hereditary and idiopathic chronic pancreatitis compared with control organ donor pancreases. In total, roughly 5 control pancreases, under ten hereditary chronic pancreatitis pancreases and roughly six idiopathic chronic pancreatitis pancreases underwent TCRbeta sequencing. The gDNA-based approach was selected because the approach required minimal in vitro experimental manipulation of T cells infiltrating the pancreas.

V is pruned by 3 bases and J by 8 bases, leaving 7 bases of the junction without a gene match. Looking up the germline V gene (reference sequence) yields CDR1 GTSNPN and CDR2 SVGIG. Reading from cysteine to phenylalanine, the CDR3 counts 14 amino acids. The sequence is cut down to CDR3 DNA, 42 bases in frame from base 1. A remark on this clone: Its antigen target is currently unknown. No much larger clone is present one base from it, and per-base qualities are unavailable.

General findings and caveats noted by the study authors: Vbeta-Jbeta gene family usage, including TRBV10, TRBV19, TRBV23 and TRBV5, differed between hereditary and idiopathic chronic pancreatitis. Patient tissue was available only at the time of TPIAT, so disease duration differences may have influenced immune findings. Chronic pancreatitis caused by alcohol use was not included in the study. Numbers of productive TCR rearrangements correlated positively with disease severity scores among under 15 chronic pancreatitis patients. Both chronic pancreatitis groups showed significantly increased TCRbeta repertoire diversity and reduced clonality versus controls.

Library prep was done by the immunoSEQ multiplex PCR assay. The TCRbeta CDR3 region and neighboring sequences were amplified from pancreatic genomic DNA and then sequenced. The paper's processing steps were these. Productive clonality and productive rearrangement counts were measured along with repertoire diversity, which was expressed as a mean normalized Shannon-Wiener index. The nonparametric Mann-Whitney U test was used to compare repertoire metrics between the control and chronic pancreatitis groups. A shared clonotype was defined as a CDR3beta sequence with the same amino acid composition and length across subjects. TCRdb carries this immuneACCESS record with in-frame sequences only. Its versions omit some clonotypes, under half of them owing to an unresolved V gene in the studies checked, with the rest unexplained. The V and J calls and the clone size are those of that table, but D and trimming were determined from the DNA. Present in this sample are 13,000 to 15,000 clones, roughly 80% of which were seen just once. The ten largest clones take up 14% of the sample.

Pancreas tissue with chronic pancreatitis was obtained from patients having total pancreatectomy with islet autotransplantation (TPIAT). Included chronic pancreatitis patients had no known history of diabetes. For TCRbeta sequencing, genomic DNA was pulled straight from bulk pancreas tissue, skipping any T cell sorting. Pancreas tissues from patients and organ donors were collected consecutively at two US centers. The receptor chain draws on TRBV30 and TRBJ1-4; TRBD1 lines up with 9 middle nucleotides. The TCR comes from a human donor with chronic pancreatitis. The material sequenced was pancreas tissue with hereditary chronic pancreatitis. In nucleotides, the sequence is TGTGCCTGGAGCCCCGGGACAGGGAACGAAAAACTGTTTTTT. It is translated as CAWSPGTGNEKLFF.